This TCR beta chain is from a study of blood T cell repertoires in COVID-19 (dated by TCRdb to 2018 to 2020). For the study in its entirety: Samples covering the acute and convalescent phases of COVID-19 were provided by collaborators in the United States, Italy and Spain. The material from the prospective study consisted of cDNA or gDNA derived from T cells, B-cell-depleted T cells, or PBMCs. Subjects who had been exposed to COVID-19, were actively infected with it, or had recovered from it provided the deeply sampled blood TCRbeta repertoires that made up the dataset. The repertoires were released in a freely available public database intended as a resource for research on the immune response to SARS-CoV-2. Samples came from the ongoing ImmuneRACE study (first 160 participants) plus 1,254 subjects from 6 global collaborators. Nearly every sample came with metadata listing a de-identified subject ID, COVID-19 status, age in years and sex. Where available, HLA class I and class II types were taken from metadata supplied by the sample provider and were not determined by assay-based typing. On the study overall, not on this receptor specifically: Clinical and demographic metadata were provided uncurated, with the amount varying by source and participant.

TCRbeta CDR3 regions were amplified from genomic DNA using the immunoSEQ Assay, a bias-controlled multiplex PCR. Concerning the study's data processing: Within the assay, amplification of reference gene primers was used to estimate how many nucleated cells each sample contained. To quantify the absolute abundance of each unique TCRbeta CDR3 rearrangement, sequence reads were collapsed and filtered. For each sample, productive Simpson clonality was calculated as the square root of Simpson's diversity index over productive rearrangements. In its TCRdb copy, this immuneACCESS table keeps in-frame sequences only and misses some clones. Where compared with another copy, unresolved V genes explain less than half of these, and the others have no known cause. The V and J calls and clone size come from that table; D and trimming were worked out from the DNA. For this sample the table gives 120,000 or so clones, of which around nine tenths were detected only once. The leading ten clones occupy around 7.3% of the sample.

V is pruned by 6 bases and J by 2 bases, leaving 5 bases of the junction without a gene match. From cysteine to phenylalanine, the CDR3 is 14 amino acids long. Kept here is only the CDR3 DNA, which spans 42 bases and is read in frame from base 1. From the germline V gene, CDR1 is SGHRS and CDR2 is YFSETQ. Comments on this clone: It has no known antigen specificity. The sample holds no much larger clone one base away, and base qualities are not on file.

Each collaborating institution followed its own protocols to collect whole blood in K2EDTA tubes. For TCRbeta analysis, collaborators shipped samples in one of three forms: frozen whole blood, isolated PBMCs, or DNA extracted from either of those sample types. Specimen: peripheral blood. The rearrangement combines TRBV5-1 with TRBJ2-1; the junction holds 7 bases that match TRBD1. This receptor was taken from a man aged 50-60 years with acute or convalescent COVID-19. The DNA sequence is as follows: TGCGCCAGCACACAGGGGAGCACCTACAATGAGCAGTTCTTC. This gives the protein CASTQGSTYNEQFF.